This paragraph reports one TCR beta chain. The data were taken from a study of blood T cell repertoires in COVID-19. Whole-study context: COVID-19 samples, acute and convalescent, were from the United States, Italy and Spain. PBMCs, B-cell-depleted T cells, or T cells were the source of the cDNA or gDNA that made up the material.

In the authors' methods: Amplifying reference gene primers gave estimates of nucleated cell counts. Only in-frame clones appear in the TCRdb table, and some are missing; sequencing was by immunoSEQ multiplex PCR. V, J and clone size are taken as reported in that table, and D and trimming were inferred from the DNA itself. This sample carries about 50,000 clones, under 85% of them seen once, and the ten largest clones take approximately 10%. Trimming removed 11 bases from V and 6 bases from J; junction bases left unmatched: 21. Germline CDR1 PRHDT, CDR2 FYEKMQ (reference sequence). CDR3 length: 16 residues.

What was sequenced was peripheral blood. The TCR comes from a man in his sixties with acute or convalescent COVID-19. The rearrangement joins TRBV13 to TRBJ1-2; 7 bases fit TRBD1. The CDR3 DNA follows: TGTGCCTCCTCAGGGGGGCGGGGGGCCCTTGGCCATGGCTACACCTTC. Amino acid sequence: CASSGGRGALGHGYTF.